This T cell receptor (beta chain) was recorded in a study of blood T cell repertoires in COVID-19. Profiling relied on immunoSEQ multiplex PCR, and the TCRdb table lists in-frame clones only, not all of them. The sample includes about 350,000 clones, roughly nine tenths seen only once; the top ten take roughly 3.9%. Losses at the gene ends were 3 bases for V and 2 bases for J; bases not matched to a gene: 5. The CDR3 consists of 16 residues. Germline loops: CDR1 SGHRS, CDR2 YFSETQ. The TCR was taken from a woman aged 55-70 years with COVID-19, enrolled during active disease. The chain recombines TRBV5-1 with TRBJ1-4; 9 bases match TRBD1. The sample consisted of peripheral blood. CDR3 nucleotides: TGCGCCAGCAGCTGGGACAGGGAGGGGACTAATGAAAAACTGTTTTTT. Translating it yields CASSWDREGTNEKLFF.